The clone carrying this T cell receptor beta chain was recorded a few times. This specimen belongs to a study of blood T cell repertoires in COVID-19. Study as a whole: The study drew acute and convalescent COVID-19 samples from the United States, Italy and Spain.

The CDR3 has 16 residues. V dropped 6 bases and J dropped 0; count of bases not matched to a gene: 9. Germline V gene sequence: CDR1 MGHRA, CDR2 YSYEKL. The repertoire was sequenced with immunoSEQ multiplex PCR; TCRdb's copy has only in-frame clones and lacks some. The sample contains 200,000 to 250,000 clones, over 75% of which appear only once. Participants were aged roughly 18 to 89 years from approximately 24 US areas. The V and J genes are TRBV4-1 and TRBJ2-3; 7 bases line up with TRBD2. The receptor was derived from a woman aged 55-69 years who had recovered from COVID-19. Material for sequencing was PBMCs or T cells enriched from blood (not recorded which). CDR3 amino acids: CASRLLSGLSTDTQYF. As DNA, the CDR3 is TGCGCCAGCAGGCTGCTTAGCGGGCTCAGCACAGATACGCAGTATTTT.